This TCR beta chain emerged from a study of identical twins. V lost 2 bases, J lost 13 bases, and 15 bases lay in between. This CDR3 comprises 13 residues. CDR1 LGHDT and CDR2 YNNKEL come from the germline V gene (reference sequence). Template switching, a step in the protocol, added a universal primer site, and cDNA carried unique molecular identifiers. Using its own MiXCR run on the 5' RACE reads, TCRdb lists one record per CDR3 protein. The table records 450,000 to 650,000 distinct CDR3 sequences, 15% of them present only once. This clonotype was recorded a few times. This sample also belongs to another study, concerning yellow fever vaccine responses in identical twins.

Sequencing was performed on CD4+ T cells sorted from blood. The clonotype was recovered from a woman aged 18-29 years in good health. V and J are TRBV3-1 and TRBJ2-1; tentatively, D is TRBD1 or TRBD2 (6 bases each). The CDR3 spells CASSQTLPGAQFF. The CDR3 coding sequence is TGTGCCAGCAGCCAAACCCTGCCGGGGGCCCAGTTCTTC.